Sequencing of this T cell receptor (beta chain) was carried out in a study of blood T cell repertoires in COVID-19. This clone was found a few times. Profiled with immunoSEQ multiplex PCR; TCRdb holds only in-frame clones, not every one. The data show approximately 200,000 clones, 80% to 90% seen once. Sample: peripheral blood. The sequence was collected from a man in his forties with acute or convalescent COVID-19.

CDR3 loop: CASSDMENNEQFF. DNA for the CDR3: TGTGCCAGCAGTGACATGGAGAACAATGAGCAGTTCTTC. V is TRBV6-4 and J is TRBJ2-1; unclear D gene. Germline CDR1 and CDR2: MRHNA and SNTAGT. V was clipped by 2 bases and J by 5 bases, with 7 bases between them. There are 13 residues in the CDR3.